This T cell receptor (beta chain) originates from a study of T cells in Graves' hyperthyroidism and ophthalmopathy. There are 14 residues in the CDR3. Germline V CDR1 and CDR2: MNHGY, SAAAGT. Trimming at V came to 8 bases and at J to 2 bases, leaving 5 bases not matched to a gene. RNA transcripts served as the template for amplifying TCR beta CDR3 regions. HTBI primers drove first-round RT-PCR of the TCR CDR3. TCRdb reanalysed the multiplex PCR reads using MiXCR and keeps one entry per CDR3 protein. Of 200,000 to 250,000 distinct CDR3 sequences in the sample, about a sixth were seen once. Sequencing input: blood. The rearrangement uses TRBV6-8 and TRBJ2-2; 7 bases map to TRBD2. This receptor was taken from a man aged 50 to 60 with Graves' hyperthyroidism. The DNA for the CDR3 is TGTGCCAGCCGCCCTAGCGGCAACACCGGGGAGCTGTTTTTT. Its translation is CASRPSGNTGELFF.